These T cell receptor beta chains were read from a single sample in a study of blood T cell repertoires in COVID-19. Measured with immunoSEQ multiplex PCR; TCRdb has only the in-frame clones, and not every one. The profile shows about 190,000 clones, approximately 84% of them singletons. Sequenced sample: peripheral blood. These receptor sequences come from a woman between 65 and 79 years old with active or convalescent COVID-19. Both conserved end residues are trimmed from each CDR3.

v_call cdr3_aa
TRBV19 ASSPYLGGDDTQY
TRBV5-4 ASSLERGQGGTQY
TRBV19 ASSSPGTDPYNEQF
TRBV4-2 ASSQDHRGVSGNTIY
TRBV28 ASSRGWKALNTEAF
TRBV5-1 ASSSQGNIQY
TRBV9 ASSVGTGLEQY
TRBV9 ASSLRTEGAQLF
TRBV15 ATSRLLRGEQF
TRBV28 ATHGGTSVYEQY
TRBV20-1 SARDSYEQY
TRBV11-2 ASSLARTMVDEQF
TRBV6-5 ASSYSRQGPSYEQY
TRBV4-1 ASSPKGSGRVDNEQF
TRBV6-5 ASNAMTSGLYEQY
TRBV7-2 ASSGTGTGQGNQPQH
TRBV19 ASSRDRVNGYT
TRBV19 ASRPFGTSGFSYEQY
TRBV18 ASSPLREGASPLH
TRBV11-3 ASSLDGRIDQETQY
TRBV30 AWSRGTGVTDTQY
TRBV6-5 ASSPRGVNYGYT
TRBV12-5 ASGLGGTGSEKLF
TRBV5-1 ASSQQGVAGGHQETQY
TRBV7-9 ASSLAGYQETQY
TRBV11-2 ASSPLDRVLYGYT
TRBV6-1 ASSELAGGETQY
TRBV4-1 ASSQTSGGDNEQF
TRBV2 ASSGQGSINEQF
TRBV27 ASSRTRTAIHNEQF
TRBV28 ASSFPWCRDYPYQETQY
TRBV30 AWSPYYRGEQY
TRBV3-1/TRBV3-2 ASSPGWAGAF
TRBV3-1/TRBV3-2 ASSQSQGVSQPQH
TRBV2 ASMGLAGRTGELF
TRBV4-2 ASSHNRPGQVNTDTQY
TRBV5-1 ASSLGYRGGRMNTEAF
TRBV6-5 ASSYSLTGNYGYT
TRBV2 ASSAAGDPSEQY
TRBV7-9 ASSPMDRATEAF
TRBV18 ASSYLDSQETQY
TRBV6-5 ASSSPRTSASYEQY
TRBV3-1/TRBV3-2 ASSRTGLNTGELF
TRBV19 ASSIEVQGIQY
TRBV18 ASSSTGTGGTEQF
TRBV5-6 ASSFGTGNFGNTGELF
TRBV19 ASRISGGTGNTIY
TRBV6-6 ASSYRGGQPQH
TRBV7-9 ASSHTGTSKPGELF
TRBV24-1 AVDRDRVTDTQY
TRBV5-4 ASSSASGRAYNEQF
TRBV2 ASKSRGESYEQY
TRBV18 ASSPPLGAGELF
TRBV9 ASSAGPNQPQH
TRBV5-4 ASSLGGDRYDTQY
TRBV6-5 ASRTGASLRQY
TRBV6-1 ASSDAMSRGETQY
TRBV6-5 ASNTPGQGAF